A selection of T cell receptor beta chains follows, all from one sample in a study of PD-L1 blockade in urothelial cancer. Assay: immunoSEQ multiplex PCR; the TCRdb copy retains only in-frame clones and omits some. The sample contains 35,000 to 50,000 clones, approximately 77% of which appear only once. The sample was PBMCs, taken around atezolizumab (anti-PD-L1) treatment. The receptors here all came from a man aged 70 or older with urothelial cancer. The CDR3 runs from the conserved cysteine through the conserved F or W. The order of the fields is clone size, D gene, J gene, V gene, CDR3 DNA, CDR3 protein. The D gene is left open where the match is weak. Only part of the rows carry a size: once, few, many, or a class if the clone is expanded.

-,TRBD2,TRBJ2-1,TRBV4-3,TGCGCCAGCAGCCAAGTTCACGGGGGGGGGAGCTCCTACAATGAGCAGTTCTTC,CASSQVHGGGSSYNEQFF
-,TRBD2,TRBJ2-3,TRBV7-6,TGTGCCAGCAGCTCCGGGACTAGCGGGAGCCCAGATACGCAGTATTTT,CASSSGTSGSPDTQYF
-,-,TRBJ2-2,TRBV6-1,TGTGCCAGCAGTGAAGGACCGGGGACCGGGGAGCTGTTTTTT,CASSEGPGTGELFF
-,-,TRBJ1-2,TRBV14,TGTGCCAGCAGCCCCCCGGGGGGGCTAAACTATGGCTACACCTTC,CASSPPGGLNYGYTF
-,TRBD1,TRBJ1-2,TRBV7-9,TGTGCCAGCAGCCTGAAAGGACAGGGGGCGGATGGCTACACCTTC,CASSLKGQGADGYTF
once,-,TRBJ2-1,TRBV4-3,TGCGCCAGCAGCCAAGACGGCCAGGGGTACAATGAGCAGTTCTTC,CASSQDGQGYNEQFF
-,TRBD2,TRBJ2-3,TRBV7-3,TGTGCCAGCAGCTTAGCTGGACTAGCGGATAGCACAGATACGCAGTATTTT,CASSLAGLADSTDTQYF
-,-,TRBJ1-2,TRBV6-5,TGTGCCAGCGAGGGGAGGGGTCATCGAGGCTACACCTTC,CASEGRGHRGYTF
-,TRBD2,TRBJ2-1,TRBV15,TGTGCCACCAGCAGGCGGGGGTCCTCCTACAATGAGCAGTTCTTC,CATSRRGSSYNEQFF
-,TRBD2,TRBJ2-3,TRBV15,TGTGCCACCAGCAGAGTAACCTCTGTCGCGGGAGGTACAGATACGCAGTATTTT,CATSRVTSVAGGTDTQYF
-,TRBD1,TRBJ1-4,TRBV5-4,TGTGCCAGCAGCCCTGGGACAGGGGGCTATGAAAAACTGTTTTTT,CASSPGTGGYEKLFF
-,-,TRBJ2-6,TRBV23-1,TGCGCCAGCAGTCAACCCTCCAGCTCTGGGGCCAACGTCCTGACTTTC,CASSQPSSSGANVLTF
-,-,TRBJ2-7,TRBV5-1,TGCGCCAGCAGCTTGGATGACACCCTTGGAGAGCAGTACTTC,CASSLDDTLGEQYF
-,-,TRBJ2-7,TRBV5-1,TGCGCCAGCAGCGTCAACTCCTACGAGCAGTACTTC,CASSVNSYEQYF
-,-,TRBJ2-6,TRBV9,TGTGCCAGCAGCGTAAAGTTGGGGGGAGCTGGGGCCAACGTCCTGACTTTC,CASSVKLGGAGANVLTF
-,TRBD2,TRBJ2-7,TRBV10-3,TGTGCCACTCTAGCGGGACGGACCTCCTACGAGCAGTACTTC,CATLAGRTSYEQYF
-,TRBD1,TRBJ1-5,TRBV28,TGTGCCAGCAGTTTTGAGGCAGGGGGCCCCAATCAGCCCCAGCATTTT,CASSFEAGGPNQPQHF
-,-,TRBJ1-4,TRBV4-1,TGCGCCAGCAGCCAAGATAGAGGGTATGAAAAACTGTTTTTT,CASSQDRGYEKLFF
once,TRBD1,TRBJ2-7,TRBV5-4,TGTGCCAGCAGCTTGGCCGGACAGGGGCTTTCCTACGAGCAGTACTTC,CASSLAGQGLSYEQYF
-,-,TRBJ2-1,TRBV19,TGTGCCAGTAGTCCCCCAGGAATCGCCTACAATGAGCAGTTCTTC,CASSPPGIAYNEQFF
-,-,TRBJ2-7,TRBV5-6,TGTGCCAGCACCCGGAGCTCCTACGAGCAGTACTTC,CASTRSSYEQYF
-,TRBD1,TRBJ1-1,TRBV2,TGTGCCAGCAGTAACCGCCTGGGACAGCCGAACACTGAAGCTTTCTTT,CASSNRLGQPNTEAFF
once,-,TRBJ1-2,TRBV7-2,TGTGCCAGCAGGGCCCAAGTTGAGCGGGCCATAATTGGCTACACCTTC,CASRAQVERAIIGYTF
once,TRBD1,TRBJ2-1,TRBV5-8,TGTGCCAGCAGCACCACCGGGACAGTCTACAATGAGCAGTTCTTC,CASSTTGTVYNEQFF
few,-,TRBJ1-1,TRBV7-9,TGTGCCAGCAGCCCGGGGGGGGAGGACACTGAAGCTTTCTTT,CASSPGGEDTEAFF
-,-,TRBJ1-1,TRBV2,TGTGCCAGCAGTGAAGGGGGGGGACGGCGAACTGAAGCTTTCTTT,CASSEGGGRRTEAFF
few,-,TRBJ1-1,TRBV5-1,TGCGCCAGCAGCTTGGATAGGGACTTATCTTTCTTT,CASSLDRDLSFF
-,-,TRBJ1-1,TRBV27,TGTGCCAGCAGTTTCTCTGGGGGCTCTGAAGCTTTCTTT,CASSFSGGSEAFF
-,-,TRBJ2-6,TRBV5-1,TGCGCCAGCAGCTTGGAAGGGTCTAGCCGAGCCGGGGCCAACGTCCTGACTTTC,CASSLEGSSRAGANVLTF
-,TRBD1,TRBJ1-2,TRBV5-8,TGTGCCAGCAGCTTCCGGGACAGGGGGTACTATGGCTACACCTTC,CASSFRDRGYYGYTF
-,-,TRBJ2-3,TRBV19,TGTGCCAGTAGTATATTCCTTAGCACAGATACGCAGTATTTT,CASSIFLSTDTQYF
-,-,TRBJ2-1,TRBV7-8,TGTGCCAGCAGCTTAGACGGGTCGGGCAATGAGCAGTTCTTC,CASSLDGSGNEQFF
-,-,TRBJ2-7,TRBV9,TGTGCCAGCAGCGTAGGCGGCAGGGGCGGCGAGCAGTACTTC,CASSVGGRGGEQYF
-,-,TRBJ1-1,TRBV18,TGTGCCAGCTCACTCTCCGGCGGGGACACTGAAGCTTTCTTT,CASSLSGGDTEAFF
-,-,TRBJ2-1,TRBV27,TGTGCCAGCAGTTTATCCCAGGCCCAGGATGAGCAGTTCTTC,CASSLSQAQDEQFF